This TCR beta chain is drawn from a study of blood T cells in healthy people across ages. The CDR3 is made up of 11 amino acids. With 2 bases removed from V and 11 bases from J, the gap between germline ends came to 9 bases. Germline V gives CDR1 MNHEY, CDR2 SVGAGI. Next came a second PCR, run for about 6 to 12 cycles, which used a sample-barcoded 5' primer along with a J-beta primer mix. TCRdb reprocessed the 5' RACE reads via MiXCR and lists one record per CDR3 protein. The sample contains about 640,000 distinct CDR3 sequences, about 30% of which appear only once. General study findings and limits: Long-lived and aged donors differed, with more naive CD4+ cells and higher diversity in the long-lived. It was held that diversity estimates obtained from one million T cells represented underestimates. Donor CMV infection status was unknown, possibly confounding age-related changes in expanded clonotypes.

The sample holds many counts of this clonotype. Its antigen remains unknown. Donors ranged from 6 to 90 years old and were healthy Caucasians in Russia. The gene calls are TRBV6-5 and TRBJ2-5; D is unclear. The sample consisted of blood. This clonotype was obtained from a woman older than 75 in good health. CDR3 in DNA: TGTGCCAGCAGTTACAACAGTTTGCAGTACTTC. It is translated as CASSYNSLQYF.